This is a list of T cell receptor beta chains from one sample in a study of post-analysis software for immune sequencing data. TCRdb called the PCR reads again in MiXCR, with one record for every CDR3 protein. The table shows about 200,000 distinct CDR3 sequences, with around 30% occurring only once. What was sequenced was blood. These receptor sequences come from a girl aged 2-17 years with multiple sclerosis. Each CDR3 is given without its conserved first and last residue. The D gene is left open where the match is weak.

TRBJ1-2,TRBD1,TRBV20-1,SATISPGQGSDGYT
TRBJ2-1,TRBD1,TRBV5-1,ASSLTGGAYNEQF
TRBJ2-7,-,TRBV4-1,ASSQGPRRQDYEQY
TRBJ2-3,TRBD2,TRBV5-1,ASGREAATDTQY
TRBJ1-1,-,TRBV14,ASSQAPNTEAF
TRBJ2-3,-,TRBV12-3/TRBV12-4,ASQRRAGIITDTQY
-,-,TRBV7-2,ASSPDTYEQY
TRBJ2-7,-,TRBV7-9,ASSLDRNSYEQY
TRBJ1-1,-,TRBV20-1,SARDRGVTEGF
TRBJ1-6,-,TRBV12-3/TRBV12-4,ASSYDRHVPPH
TRBJ2-3,TRBD1,TRBV5-1,ASSLTGGRTDTQY
TRBJ2-3,-,TRBV4-1,ASSQGGVRTDTQY
TRBJ1-5,-,TRBV6-2/TRBV6-3,ASSYTGSSNQPQH
TRBJ2-1,TRBD2,TRBV15,ATSRSGSSYNEQF
TRBJ2-7,-,TRBV20-1,SARDPADSPYEQY
TRBJ1-5,-,TRBV28,ASSLRGGGNQPQH
TRBJ1-1,-,TRBV4-1,ASSLGRGGTEAF
TRBJ2-6,-,TRBV20-1,SAFGYSGANVLT
TRBJ2-5,TRBD1,TRBV18,ASSPGTGKETQY
TRBJ2-5,-,TRBV29-1,SGYKGEAETQY
TRBJ2-3,-,TRBV5-1,ASSLLHTGMDTQY
TRBJ1-2,TRBD1,TRBV20-1,SAVQGSLANYGYT
TRBJ2-3,-,TRBV6-6,ASTFTDTQY
TRBJ1-5,-,TRBV20-1,SARDQGRFGNQPQH
TRBJ2-1,-,TRBV7-9,ANSLVGAMRVRNEQF
TRBJ1-2,-,TRBV12-3/TRBV12-4,ASRTTVGDYGYT
TRBJ1-1,-,TRBV7-9,ASSRAAGEAF
TRBJ1-4,-,TRBV5-3,ARSPRRWRGPGTNEKLF
TRBJ1-6,TRBD1,TRBV18,ASSPRGQGAKSPLH
TRBJ1-1,-,TRBV5-1,ASSSGGAGPEAF
TRBJ2-3,-,TRBV27,ASSLATSSLLDTQY
TRBJ2-7,-,TRBV2,ASSQDRNSYEQY
TRBJ1-4,TRBD1,TRBV12-3/TRBV12-4,ASSTTTGQGPRRLF
TRBJ1-1,-,TRBV20-1,SASNSYNTEAF
TRBJ1-1,TRBD1,TRBV20-1,SGNEGAMITF
TRBJ1-2,-,TRBV29-1,SVQPLTAFYGYT
TRBJ2-2,-,TRBV6-1,ASLRTTGELF
TRBJ2-7,-,TRBV5-1,ASSLDLYEQY
TRBJ2-5,TRBD2,TRBV3-1,ASSQVPSGSGGTQY
TRBJ1-1,-,TRBV20-1,SAERRVNTEAF
TRBJ1-2,-,TRBV6-6,ASSYSSSGTFYGYT
TRBJ2-2,-,TRBV5-1,ASSPREGGELF
TRBJ2-4,-,TRBV5-6,ASSSRLAGTKNIQY